Below, one T cell receptor beta chain is given with its context. Its antigen is not identified. In the same sample, other DNA sequences code for this CDR3. The data derive from a study of cytomegalovirus exposure and HLA in healthy donors. PCR primers comprised 60 Vbeta and 13 Jbeta primers. TCRdb's copy holds only in-frame clones and misses some; the assay was immunoSEQ multiplex PCR. The sample table includes roughly 190,000 clones. The study's findings and limits: The study recorded 160 or so TCR beta chains that were cytomegalovirus-associated.

Germline assignment: CDR1 MDHEN and CDR2 SYDVKM. V lost 7 bases to trimming and J lost 4 bases, with 10 bases between them. The CDR3 is 13 amino acids. This rearrangement joins TRBV28 to TRBJ2-2, with a weak D call TRBD1 (6 bases). This TCR was recovered from a man in his thirties or forties in good health and CMV-seronegative. The sample taken for sequencing was PBMCs. The CDR3 coding sequence is TGTGCCAGCAAGACAGGAGGCACCGGGGAGCTGTTTTTT. It encodes CASKTGGTGELFF.